The 10 T cell receptor beta chains presented below share a single source sample, sequenced in a study of early T cells in non-severe SARS-CoV-2 infection. TCRdb analysed the 5' RACE reads with MiXCR anew, one entry per CDR3 protein. The sample contains 50,000 to 60,000 distinct CDR3 sequences, around 9% of which appear only once. Sample: whole blood. Receptors originate from an adult who was a healthcare worker with PCR-confirmed SARS-CoV-2 infection or an uninfected control (not recorded which).

In this sample, this clonotype turned up a few times. The chain employs TRBV5-1 and TRBJ1-3, with 7 bases that match TRBD1. There are 16 residues in the CDR3. The V and J ends lost 3 bases and 4 bases, in that order; junction bases with no gene match: 10. Germline values: CDR1 SGHRS, CDR2 YFSETQ. The CDR3 here is CASSWTTGTRGNTIYF. DNA of the CDR3: TGCGCCAGCAGCTGGACGACAGGGACGAGAGGAAACACCATATATTTT.

This clonotype was picked up many times. V gene TRBV20-1 combines with J gene TRBJ2-4; no firm D call. Germline CDR1 is DFQATT and CDR2 is SNEGSKA (reference sequence). The length of the CDR3 is 15 residues. V was shortened by 6 bases and J by 0 bases, with 15 bases between the two germline ends. The CDR3, as DNA: TGCAGTGCCTCCGACCGGAGTCTAGCCAAAAACATTCAGTACTTC. This encodes CSASDRSLAKNIQYF.

This clonotype showed up just a few times. V and J are TRBV10-2 and TRBJ2-3; 12 bases are shared with TRBD2. V lost 4 bases to trimming and J lost 4 bases; unmatched junction nucleotides: 3. This CDR3 contains 15 residues. Germline V gene sequence: CDR1 WSHSY, CDR2 SAAADI. The CDR3 loop is CASSATSGGSDTQYF. The CDR3 region has the DNA TGCGCCAGCAGTGCTACTAGCGGGGGGTCAGATACGCAGTATTTT.

This clonotype was seen many times. This chain links TRBV7-8 with TRBJ2-3; 9 nucleotides match TRBD1. This CDR3 is built from 15 residues. CDR1 is SGHVS, CDR2 FQNEAQ, per germline. Unmatched junction bases numbered 5, after V lost 4 bases and J lost 3 bases. The CDR3, as DNA: TGTGCCAGCAGCTCCGGGACAGGGAGGACAGATACGCAGTATTTT. Protein sequence: CASSSGTGRTDTQYF.

This clonotype was observed many times. The chain links TRBV3-1 to TRBJ1-1; maybe TRBD1 (5 bases). V was clipped by 3 bases and J by 1 base, with 9 bases between them. The CDR3 sequence is 14 residues long. The V gene's germline CDR1 is LGHDT and CDR2 YNNKEL (reference sequence). CDR3 DNA sequence: TGTGCCAGCAGCCAGACGGGGCCGAACACTGAAGCTTTCTTT. This gives the protein CASSQTGPNTEAFF.

This clonotype came up a few times. The CDR3, as DNA: TGTGCCTGGACTTGGGGACAGAGGCACAACTATGGCTACACCTTC. It translates to CAWTWGQRHNYGYTF. J is TRBJ1-2 and V is TRBV30; 7 nucleotides match TRBD1. Germline assignment: CDR1 GTSNPN and CDR2 SVGIG (reference sequence). V was clipped by 4 bases and J by 2 bases; unmatched bases: 10. The CDR3 has 15 residues.

The chain carries TRBV2 and TRBJ1-2; TRBD1 matches 10 bases. CDR3 length equals 17 residues. Germline V gene sequence: CDR1 SNHLY, CDR2 FYNNEI. The J segment lost 0 bases and the V segment lost 6 bases, leaving 10 bases of the junction unmatched. In DNA form, the CDR3 reads TGTGCCAGCAGACGAGGTTCCGGGACAGGGGCTAACTATGGCTACACCTTC. Protein sequence: CASRRGSGTGANYGYTF. The full variable domain, rest sourced from reference TRBV2 and TRBJ1-2, is EPEVTQTPSHQVTQMGQEVILRCVPISNHLYFYWYRQILGQKVEFLVSFYNNEISEKSEIFDDQFSVERPDGSNFTLKIRSTKLEDSAMYFCASRRGSGTGANYGYTFGSGTRLTVV.

This clonotype was detected only a few times. V gene TRBV2 combines with J gene TRBJ1-5, with D maybe TRBD1 (5 bases). The CDR3 sequence is 15 residues long. Germline CDR1 SNHLY, CDR2 FYNNEI. V lost 6 bases and J 0 bases, leaving 12 bases between the germline ends. The CDR3: CASSYDSNSNQPQHF. The CDR3, as DNA: TGTGCCAGCAGCTATGACAGCAATAGCAATCAGCCCCAGCATTTT.

The rearrangement links TRBV19 to TRBJ2-3; 10 nucleotides agree with TRBD2. The CDR3 covers 16 residues. CDR1 is LNHDA and CDR2 is SQIVND in the germline V gene (reference sequence). V trimming: 6 bases; J trimming: 2 bases; junction bases outside the gene matches: 8. The CDR3 loop reads CASSKSSGSTTDTQYF. The CDR3 bases are TGTGCCAGTAGCAAATCTAGCGGGAGCACCACAGATACGCAGTATTTT.

This clonotype was found a few times. The chain recombines TRBV20-1 with TRBJ2-3; D call uncertain. In germline, CDR1 is DFQATT, CDR2 SNEGSKA (reference sequence). The CDR3 extends over 14 amino acids. Deletions cut 3 bases from V and 0 bases from J, with 10 bases between. CDR3 sequence reads: CSASAALSTDTQYF. For the CDR3, the DNA is TGCAGTGCTAGCGCGGCACTAAGCACAGATACGCAGTATTTT.